A single sample gave rise to the 3 T cell receptor beta chains below, sequenced in a study of technical replicates of blood from a handful of donors. Profiled with immunoSEQ multiplex PCR; TCRdb holds only in-frame clones, not every one. The sample records more than 70,000 clones, 92% being singletons. Specimen: T cells isolated from PBMCs. The receptors stem from a human donor in good health.

The rearrangement uses TRBV5-8 and TRBJ1-4; tentative D call: TRBD1 (6 bases). Per germline, CDR1 SGHTS and CDR2 YDEGEE. V dropped 0 bases and J dropped 7 bases, with 10 bases sitting between them. This CDR3 is 14 amino acids long. The CDR3 sequence is CASSLGTVGEKLFF. In nucleotides, the CDR3 is TGTGCCAGCAGCTTGGGGACAGTGGGTGAAAAACTGTTTTTT.

The chain is built from TRBV5-4 and TRBJ2-3; a possible D gene is TRBD2 (7 bases). Per the germline V gene, CDR1 is SGHNT and CDR2 is YYREEE (reference sequence). The length of the CDR3 is 16 residues. V was cut by 3 bases and J by 4 bases, with 18 bases left in between. The CDR3 loop is CASSWGGIGGADTQYF. CDR3 nucleotides: TGTGCCAGCAGCTGGGGGGGGATCGGGGGCGCAGATACGCAGTATTTT. The full variable domain, completed using reference TRBV5-4 and TRBJ2-3, is ETGVTQSPTHLIKTRGQQVTLRCSSQSGHNTVSWYQQALGQGPQFIFQYYREEENGRGNFPPRFSGLQFPNYSSELNVNALELDDSALYLCASSWGGIGGADTQYFGPGTRLTVL.

The rearrangement links TRBV19 to TRBJ2-7; possibly TRBD1 for D (5 bases). The CDR3 is made up of 13 amino acids. V lost 5 bases and J lost 5, with 13 bases in between. CDR1 is LNHDA, CDR2 SQIVND, per germline (reference sequence). CDR3 loop: CASSVTRDNEQYF. In DNA, the CDR3 is TGTGCCAGTAGTGTTACCAGGGATAACGAGCAGTACTTC.